Listed below are T cell receptor beta chains from one sample, sequenced in a study of beta chain features in type 1 diabetes. TCRdb's copy holds only in-frame clones and misses some; the assay was immunoSEQ multiplex PCR. Of under 400,000 clones listed, roughly 12% are singletons. Sequenced material: naive CD4+ T cells from blood. These receptors all stem from a man aged 18-30 years in good health. Each CDR3 is given with its conserved first and last residue.

J gene: TRBJ2-7; CDR3 length: 12; V gene: TRBV7-9; CDR3 protein: CASSLDFVEQYF
J gene: TRBJ1-2; CDR3 length: 15; V gene: TRBV7-2; CDR3 protein: CASSQTRGENYGYTF
J gene: TRBJ2-1; CDR3 length: 15; V gene: TRBV18; CDR3 protein: CASSPRTGGTGEQFF
J gene: TRBJ1-5; CDR3 length: 18; V gene: TRBV28; CDR3 protein: CASRRARGSFIGNQPQHF
J gene: TRBJ2-7; CDR3 length: 17; V gene: TRBV27; CDR3 protein: CASSSRDSTPRTYEQYF
J gene: TRBJ1-1; CDR3 length: 15; V gene: TRBV5-6; CDR3 protein: CASSLVSGGHTEAFF
J gene: TRBJ2-2; CDR3 length: 14; V gene: TRBV4-1; CDR3 protein: CASSHGRYTGELFF
J gene: TRBJ2-6; CDR3 length: 17; V gene: TRBV5-1; CDR3 protein: CASSLERGSSGANVLTF
J gene: TRBJ1-1; CDR3 length: 15; V gene: TRBV11-1; CDR3 protein: CASNSRGLGNTEAFF
J gene: TRBJ2-1; CDR3 length: 16; V gene: TRBV19; CDR3 protein: CASSRWRPDTYNEQFF
J gene: TRBJ2-1; CDR3 length: 12; V gene: TRBV9; CDR3 protein: CASSPQGNEQFF
J gene: TRBJ2-5; CDR3 length: 15; V gene: TRBV7-9; CDR3 protein: CASSFAFQGLETQYF
J gene: TRBJ2-3; CDR3 length: 16; V gene: TRBV9; CDR3 protein: CASSVLGAKSTDTQYF
J gene: TRBJ1-1; CDR3 length: 13; V gene: TRBV28; CDR3 protein: CASSRTGLTEAFF
J gene: TRBJ2-1; CDR3 length: 11; V gene: TRBV7-2; CDR3 protein: CASSTYYEQFF
J gene: TRBJ1-5; CDR3 length: 14; V gene: TRBV30; CDR3 protein: CAWSPGQGGTPQHF
J gene: TRBJ1-1; CDR3 length: 14; V gene: TRBV28; CDR3 protein: CASTGGERNTEAFF
J gene: TRBJ2-7; CDR3 length: 13; V gene: TRBV29-1; CDR3 protein: CSVGVTGSYEQYF
J gene: TRBJ1-1; CDR3 length: 13; V gene: TRBV7-6; CDR3 protein: CASSPSLETEAFF
J gene: TRBJ1-2; CDR3 length: 11; V gene: TRBV5-1; CDR3 protein: CASSRTGGYTF
J gene: TRBJ2-7; CDR3 length: 15; V gene: TRBV7-2; CDR3 protein: CASSLAGLAGAEQYF
J gene: TRBJ2-6; CDR3 length: 18; V gene: TRBV5-1; CDR3 protein: CASTRGTSGRSGANVLTF
J gene: TRBJ1-6; CDR3 length: 13; V gene: TRBV6-6; CDR3 protein: CASSPDRGSPLHF
J gene: TRBJ1-2; CDR3 length: 15; V gene: TRBV11-2; CDR3 protein: CASSSRTGIGYGYTF
J gene: TRBJ2-5; CDR3 length: 13; V gene: TRBV30; CDR3 protein: CAWSSSGKETQYF
J gene: TRBJ2-7; CDR3 length: 11; V gene: TRBV30; CDR3 protein: CAWSPGYEQYF
J gene: TRBJ2-5; CDR3 length: 16; V gene: TRBV7-9; CDR3 protein: CASSLVYRLESVAQYF
J gene: TRBJ1-2; CDR3 length: 14; V gene: TRBV6-5; CDR3 protein: CASSYSGRTRGYTF
J gene: TRBJ1-2; CDR3 length: 14; V gene: TRBV7-2; CDR3 protein: CASSYRDRPYGYTF
J gene: TRBJ1-6; CDR3 length: 16; V gene: TRBV7-9; CDR3 protein: CASSYLRGTSNSPLHF
J gene: TRBJ2-7; CDR3 length: 13; V gene: TRBV28; CDR3 protein: CASSLQTTYEQYF
J gene: TRBJ2-7; CDR3 length: 17; V gene: TRBV7-2; CDR3 protein: CASGKGQGFSGTPAQYF
J gene: TRBJ1-5; CDR3 length: 14; V gene: TRBV30; CDR3 protein: CAWNAGGRRQPQHF
J gene: TRBJ2-7; CDR3 length: 14; V gene: TRBV5-1; CDR3 protein: CASSLGSVRDEQYF
J gene: TRBJ1-6; CDR3 length: 15; V gene: TRBV6-6; CDR3 protein: CASSYSGGFGSPLHF
J gene: TRBJ2-1; CDR3 length: 15; V gene: TRBV28; CDR3 protein: CASSFKGQVYNEQFF
J gene: TRBJ1-1; CDR3 length: 16; V gene: TRBV28; CDR3 protein: CASSSTKTGERAEAFF
J gene: TRBJ2-7; CDR3 length: 14; V gene: TRBV18; CDR3 protein: CASSPGTGVYEQYF
J gene: TRBJ2-7; CDR3 length: 12; V gene: TRBV7-2; CDR3 protein: CASSQTGHEQYF
J gene: TRBJ1-1; CDR3 length: 14; V gene: TRBV5-4; CDR3 protein: CASSGSRGNTEAFF
J gene: TRBJ2-3; CDR3 length: 16; V gene: TRBV30; CDR3 protein: CACGLAGGSGTDTQYF
J gene: TRBJ2-7; CDR3 length: 19; V gene: TRBV28; CDR3 protein: CASSLSLNIMERLSYEQYF
J gene: TRBJ2-5; CDR3 length: 16; V gene: TRBV5-6; CDR3 protein: CASSWTSGGLGETQYF
J gene: TRBJ2-1; CDR3 length: 16; V gene: TRBV4-1; CDR3 protein: CASSPRAGGPDNEQFF
J gene: TRBJ2-5; CDR3 length: 14; V gene: TRBV5-1; CDR3 protein: CASSIRTGSETQYF
J gene: TRBJ2-3; CDR3 length: 13; V gene: TRBV5-6; CDR3 protein: CASSYYSTDTQYF
J gene: TRBJ1-5; CDR3 length: 13; V gene: TRBV30; CDR3 protein: CAWTRGGNQPQHF
J gene: TRBJ2-1; CDR3 length: 16; V gene: TRBV12-5; CDR3 protein: CASGLDRQLVYNEQFF
J gene: TRBJ1-1; CDR3 length: 17; V gene: TRBV14; CDR3 protein: CASSSPSRQGANTEAFF
J gene: TRBJ2-3; CDR3 length: 15; V gene: TRBV11-2; CDR3 protein: CASSLGTTSTDTQYF
J gene: TRBJ1-1; CDR3 length: 12; V gene: TRBV25-1; CDR3 protein: CASSIAGTEAFF